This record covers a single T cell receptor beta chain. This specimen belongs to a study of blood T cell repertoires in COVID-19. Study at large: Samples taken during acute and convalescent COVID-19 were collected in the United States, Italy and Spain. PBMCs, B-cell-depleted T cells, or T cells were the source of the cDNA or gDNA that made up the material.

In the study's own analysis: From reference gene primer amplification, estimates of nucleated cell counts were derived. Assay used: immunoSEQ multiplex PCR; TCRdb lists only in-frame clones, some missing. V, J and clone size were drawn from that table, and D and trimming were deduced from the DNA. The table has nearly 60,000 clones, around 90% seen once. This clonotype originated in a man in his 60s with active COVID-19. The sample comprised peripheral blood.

CDR3 in amino acids: CASSFGAASGSVYEQYF. In DNA, the CDR3 is TGCGCCAGCAGCTTCGGGGCCGCTAGCGGGAGTGTTTACGAGCAGTACTTC. The J gene is TRBJ2-7, the V gene TRBV5-1; 10 bases line up with TRBD2. V gave up 2 bases and J gave up 4 bases; unmatched junction bases: 12. Germline values: CDR1 SGHRS, CDR2 YFSETQ. CDR3 length: 17 residues.